Sequencing of this TCR beta chain was carried out in a study of graft-versus-host responses after intestinal transplantation. This CDR3 spans 15 amino acids. The junction had 8 bases not matched to a gene; V was cut back by 5 bases and J by 6 bases. The V gene's germline CDR1 is MDHEN and CDR2 SYDVKM. Turning to this clone: Its antigen is not identified.

Method: immunoSEQ multiplex PCR; TCRdb's copy keeps in-frame clones and lacks some. The sample yields about 39,000 clones, about 93% seen once. V gene TRBV28 combines with J gene TRBJ1-5, with 9 positions matching TRBD1. Specimen: unstimulated CD8+ T cells sorted from spleen or lymph node cells, collected before transplant. The sequence derives from a human donor who was the organ donor for an intestinal transplant. In DNA, the CDR3 is TGTGCCAGCAGTCCAGACAGGGGGTACGGTCAGCCCCAGCATTTT. Residues: CASSPDRGYGQPQHF. The entire variable domain, with the rest obtained from reference TRBV28 and TRBJ1-5, is as follows: DVKVTQSSRYLVKRTGEKVFLECVQDMDHENMFWYRQDPGLGLRLIYFSYDVKMKEKGDIPEGYSVSREKKERFSLILESASTNQTSMYLCASSPDRGYGQPQHFGDGTRLSIL.